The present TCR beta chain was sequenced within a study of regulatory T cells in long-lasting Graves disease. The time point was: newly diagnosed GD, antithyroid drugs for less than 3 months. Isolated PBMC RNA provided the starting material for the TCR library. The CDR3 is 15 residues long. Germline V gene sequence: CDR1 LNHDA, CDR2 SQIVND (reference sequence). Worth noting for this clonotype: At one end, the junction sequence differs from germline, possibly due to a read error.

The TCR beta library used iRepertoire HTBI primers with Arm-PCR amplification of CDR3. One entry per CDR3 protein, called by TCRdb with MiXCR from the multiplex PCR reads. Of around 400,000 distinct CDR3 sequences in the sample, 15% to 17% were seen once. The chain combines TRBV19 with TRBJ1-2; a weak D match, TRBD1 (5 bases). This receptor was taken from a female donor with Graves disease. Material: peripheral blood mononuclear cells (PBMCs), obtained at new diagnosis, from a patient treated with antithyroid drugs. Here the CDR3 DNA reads TGTGCCAGTAGTGTGACAGTTGGGGCTGACTATGGCTACGCCTTC. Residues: CASSVTVGADYGYAF.